The 21 T cell receptor beta chains below all came from one sample that was sequenced in a study of blood T cell repertoires in COVID-19. TCRdb's table, derived via immunoSEQ multiplex PCR, lists solely in-frame clones and lacks some. The sample lists some 120,000 clones, approximately 77% seen once, with about a fifth in the top ten. Source material: peripheral blood. The receptors here all came from a man older than 75 with acute or convalescent COVID-19.

V gene TRBV4-1 combines with J gene TRBJ1-1; 7 positions match TRBD1. V gave up 0 bases and J gave up 4 bases; unmatched junction bases: 14. Germline V gives CDR1 MGHRA, CDR2 YSYEKL. The CDR3 is 18 residues long. This CDR3 reads CASSQDLRQGRGSTEAFF. In DNA, the CDR3 is TGCGCCAGCAGCCAAGACCTCCGACAGGGAAGAGGGAGCACTGAAGCTTTCTTT.

The genes are TRBV7-3 and TRBJ2-3; 14 bases are a match to TRBD2. V lost 7 bases and J lost 4; bases outside the gene matches: 1. This CDR3 region has 14 residues. The germline CDR1 and CDR2 sequences are SGHTA and FQGTGA. In DNA form, the CDR3 reads TGTGCCAGCAAGACTAGCGGGGGGGCAGATACGCAGTATTTT. Translation gives CASKTSGGADTQYF.

This clone appeared a few times. The rearrangement joins TRBV29-1 to TRBJ1-2, with 11 bases that match TRBD1. V lost 6 bases to trimming and J lost 3 bases; unmatched junction nucleotides: 12. Germline-derived CDR1 and CDR2 are SQVTM and ANQGSEA. The length of the CDR3 is 16 residues. The CDR3 spells CSVDRGTGGGDYGYTF. The CDR3 DNA reads as TGCAGCGTCGACCGTGGGACAGGGGGTGGTGACTATGGCTACACCTTC.

The J gene is TRBJ1-1, the V gene TRBV18, with 10 nucleotides matching TRBD1. This CDR3 is 14 amino acids long. Losses at the gene ends were 6 bases for V and 5 bases for J; bases not matched to a gene: 6. Germline CDR1 reads KGHSH; CDR2 reads LQKENI. The DNA of the CDR3 is TGTGCCAGCTCCCGAGGACAGGGGGAAACTGAAGCTTTCTTT. Translating it yields CASSRGQGETEAFF.

The chain recombines TRBV28 with TRBJ2-6; D gene unclear. This CDR3 has 14 residues. The V gene lost 4 bases and the J gene lost 0 bases, with 4 bases spanning the gap. Germline loops: CDR1 MDHEN, CDR2 SYDVKM. The CDR3 nucleotides are TGTGCCAGCAGTTCGAGCTCTGGGGCCAACGTCCTGACTTTC. It specifies CASSSSSGANVLTF.

The chain couples TRBV6-2 or TRBV6-3 to TRBJ2-5; 7 positions agree with TRBD1. J gave up 0 bases and V 4 bases, and 11 bases lay outside the gene matches. This CDR3 is built from 17 residues. The V gene's germline CDR1 is MNHEY and CDR2 SVGEGT. As DNA, the CDR3 is TGTGCCAGCAGTTTCAACCTCCGGACAGGAAACCAAGAGACCCAGTACTTC. Translating gives CASSFNLRTGNQETQYF.

V usage is TRBV7-2 and J usage is TRBJ2-3; 10 bases agree with TRBD1. The trim removed 0 bases at V and 0 bases at J, leaving 12 bases unmatched. This CDR3 is 20 amino acids long. CDR1 and CDR2 (germline): SGHTA, FQGNSA. The CDR3, as DNA: TGTGCCAGCAGCTTAGCCCCGTATGGGACAGGGGTAACTAGCACAGATACGCAGTATTTT. This translates into CASSLAPYGTGVTSTDTQYF.

The rearrangement joins TRBV4-2 to TRBJ1-1, with 8 bases matching TRBD1. The ends lost 2 bases at V and 8 bases at J; junction bases unmatched: 7. The CDR3 has 14 amino acids. The germline gives CDR1 LGHNA, CDR2 YNFKEQ. The CDR3 here is CASSQHPGGAEAFF. The CDR3 nucleotides read TGTGCCAGCAGCCAACATCCAGGGGGCGCGGAAGCTTTCTTT.

The J gene is TRBJ2-5, the V gene TRBV18; 13 nucleotides agree with TRBD2. Germline trimming cut 3 bases from V and 3 bases from J; bases unmatched to any gene: 4. Per the germline V gene, CDR1 is KGHSH and CDR2 is LQKENI. This CDR3 is 16 amino acids long. The CDR3 DNA sequence: TGTGCCAGCTCACCCGGGACTAGCGGGATGAAAGAGACCCAGTACTTC. This sequence encodes CASSPGTSGMKETQYF.

This clone has just a few counts. CDR3 protein: CASSLSLSIGSYEQYF. CDR3 DNA sequence: TGTGCCAGCAGCTTAAGTCTGTCTATCGGCTCCTACGAGCAGTACTTC. V usage is TRBV7-8 and J usage is TRBJ2-7; no reliable D call. This CDR3 spans 16 amino acids. CDR1 is SGHVS and CDR2 is FQNEAQ in the germline V gene. Trimming removed 2 bases at V and 0 bases at J, with 14 bases between.

This clone was picked up many times. The chain carries TRBV7-9 and TRBJ1-6; D not resolved. There are 16 residues in the CDR3. CDR1 SEHNR and CDR2 FQNEAQ come from the germline V gene (reference sequence). The ends were cut back, 5 bases at V and 0 bases at J, with 11 bases in the middle. This chain's CDR3 is CASSAKLSSYNSPLHF. Here the CDR3 DNA reads TGTGCCAGCAGCGCGAAGTTGAGCTCCTATAATTCACCCCTCCACTTT. The whole variable domain, filled in from reference TRBV7-9 and TRBJ1-6, reads DTGVSQNPRHKITKRGQNVTFRCDPISEHNRLYWYRQTLGQGPEFLTYFQNEAQLEKSRLLSDRFSAERPKGSFSTLEIQRTEQGDSAMYLCASSAKLSSYNSPLHFGNGTRLTVT.

This chain connects TRBV28 to TRBJ1-1, with D tentatively TRBD1 (5 bases). The CDR3 is 13 residues long. Deletions cut 3 bases from V and 4 bases from J, with 9 bases between. Germline lookup yields CDR1 MDHEN and CDR2 SYDVKM. This CDR3 is CASSLGGATEAFF. CDR3 DNA sequence: TGTGCCAGCAGTTTGGGGGGAGCCACTGAAGCTTTCTTT.

This sequence joins TRBV27 and TRBJ2-3; D uncertain. With 8 bases removed from V and 4 bases from J, the gap between germline ends came to 16 bases. CDR1 is MNHEY and CDR2 is SMNVEV in the germline V gene (reference sequence). CDR3 length equals 14 residues. This CDR3 reads CASGDFNPPDTQYF. The CDR3 DNA is TGTGCCAGCGGAGACTTTAATCCGCCAGATACGCAGTATTTT.

The table lists this clone with a count of one. The same CDR3 can be traced to other DNA sequences in this sample. CDR3 sequence: CASSLGRENTEAFF. CDR3 nucleotide sequence: TGCGCCAGCAGCTTGGGACGGGAGAACACTGAAGCTTTCTTT. This chain joins TRBV5-1 and TRBJ1-1, with D hard to call. CDR3 length: 14 amino acids. Between the trimmed V and J ends, which lost 0 bases and 1 base, there was a span of 7 bases. CDR1 is SGHRS and CDR2 is YFSETQ in the germline V gene.

This clone was seen more than once but under ten times. This sequence joins TRBV10-3 and TRBJ1-5; 9 nucleotides line up with TRBD1. The trim removed 0 bases at V and 4 bases at J, leaving 1 base unmatched. The CDR3 totals 15 residues. Germline CDR1 and CDR2: ENHRY and SYGVKD. The CDR3 is CAISESGQGNQPQHF. For the CDR3, the DNA is TGTGCCATCAGTGAGTCGGGACAGGGTAATCAGCCCCAGCATTTT.

The V call is TRBV5-1, the J call TRBJ2-3; D gene uncertain. This CDR3 contains 15 residues. V lost 0 bases and J 2 bases, leaving 10 bases between the germline ends. Germline V lookup: CDR1 SGHRS, CDR2 YFSETQ. CDR3 in DNA: TGCGCCAGCAGCTTGGGGCTTCTTACCACAGATACGCAGTATTTT. This translates into CASSLGLLTTDTQYF.

This sequence joins TRBV28 and TRBJ2-5, with TRBD1 matching 8 bases. The V gene's germline CDR1 is MDHEN and CDR2 SYDVKM. V gave up 5 bases and J gave up 5 bases; unmatched junction bases: 1. The CDR3 is made up of 12 amino acids. This CDR3 reads CASSRDRETQYF. In DNA, the CDR3 is TGTGCCAGCAGTAGGGACAGGGAGACCCAGTACTTC.

This chain connects TRBV27 to TRBJ2-1; no firm D call. V lost 3 bases to trimming and J lost 6 bases, with 9 bases between them. Germline V gene data show CDR1 as MNHEY and CDR2 as SMNVEV (reference sequence). CDR3 size: 13 residues. CDR3 sequence: CASSFALFNEQFF. CDR3 bases: TGTGCCAGCAGTTTTGCGCTCTTCAATGAGCAGTTCTTC.

This clone was detected only a few times. The chain recombines TRBV2 with TRBJ2-2; maybe TRBD2 (7 bases). Trimming stripped 0 bases from V and 6 bases from J, with 17 bases between. The germline gives CDR1 SNHLY, CDR2 FYNNEI. The CDR3 extends over 17 amino acids. The CDR3 DNA follows: TGTGCCAGCAGTGAAGCCGGGGGAGGGGGAAGCCCCGGGGAGCTGTTTTTT. Its translation: CASSEAGGGGSPGELFF.

The V gene is TRBV6-5, the J gene TRBJ2-1; 11 bases match TRBD2. This CDR3 region has 14 residues. The V gene end was trimmed by 5 bases and the J gene end by 7 bases; junction bases not matched to a gene: 4. CDR1 and CDR2 (germline): MNHEY, SVGAGI. CDR3 residues: CASSRLAGFNEQFF. The CDR3 bases are TGTGCCAGCAGTCGACTAGCGGGGTTTAATGAGCAGTTCTTC.

The chain recombines TRBV6-2 or TRBV6-3 with TRBJ2-3; TRBD2 matches at 8 bases. Germline V CDR1 and CDR2: MNHEY, SVGEGT. V shed 2 bases and J 7 bases; nucleotides not matched to a gene: 11. The CDR3 has 16 amino acids. The CDR3 nucleotides read TGTGCCAGCAGTTACGTAGCGGGGAGGCTTATGAATACGCAGTATTTT. Its protein product is CASSYVAGRLMNTQYF.